A single sample gave rise to the 20 T cell receptor beta chains below, sequenced in a study of shared clonotypes between healthy human individuals. Clones were read by immunoSEQ multiplex PCR, and TCRdb kept only the in-frame ones, dropping some. This table holds a few million clones, 85% to 95% found once. Sequenced input: naive CD4+ T cells from PBMCs. Subset reported: CD45RA+ positively selected. The receptors derive from a man younger than 35 in good health. Some clones in this sample may be carry-over from other donors' samples.

This chain joins TRBV5-1 and TRBJ1-1; the D is unclear. Germline CDR1 reads SGHRS; CDR2 reads YFSETQ. The CDR3 spans 14 residues. V lost 2 bases, J lost 0 bases, and 8 bases lay in between. In nucleotides, the CDR3 is TGCGCCAGCAGCTTTGGACCCATGAACACTGAAGCTTTCTTT. Its translation: CASSFGPMNTEAFF.

Note on this clone: The same CDR3 arises from other DNA sequences in this sample as well. The V and J genes are TRBV6-5 and TRBJ1-3; no firm D call. V lost 2 bases to trimming and J lost 4 bases, with 6 bases between them. This CDR3 comprises 13 residues. In germline, CDR1 is MNHEY, CDR2 SVGAGI. The CDR3 region has the DNA TGTGCCAGCAGTTACGGACCAGGAAACACCATATATTTT. Encoded protein: CASSYGPGNTIYF.

V and J are TRBV11-1 and TRBJ2-3, with 13 bases matching TRBD2. The CDR3 length is 16 residues. The germline V gene has CDR1 SGHAT and CDR2 FQDESV (reference sequence). With 5 bases clipped from V and 2 bases from J, the junction kept 4 bases outside the gene matches. The CDR3 nucleotides read TGTGCCAGCAGCATACTAGCGGGAGGGCACACAGATACGCAGTATTTT. Its protein product is CASSILAGGHTDTQYF.

The chain employs TRBV23-1 and TRBJ1-2; D is ambiguous. TRBV23-1 is marked as an open reading frame, function uncertain. The CDR3 covers 16 residues. V shed 6 bases and J shed 7 bases, with 24 bases lying between them. For the CDR3, the DNA is TGCGCCAGCAGACAGTACGTGGGCTTCAAGGTAGGTGGCTACACCTTC. Translation: CASRQYVGFKVGGYTF.

Here the CDR3 reads CASSTDLVGTDTQYF. Here the CDR3 DNA reads TGTGCCAGCAGCACTGATCTAGTTGGCACAGATACGCAGTATTTT. The chain uses TRBV5-6 and TRBJ2-3; D is unclear. V gave up 4 bases and J gave up 1 base, with 13 bases separating them. The CDR3 sequence is 15 residues long. Germline lookup yields CDR1 SGHDT and CDR2 YYEEEE.

This clone was seen only once. The CDR3 DNA reads TGTGCCAGCAGTTCGACAGTGAACTATGGCTACACCTTC. Protein sequence: CASSSTVNYGYTF. The chain employs TRBV27 and TRBJ1-2; perhaps TRBD1 as D (5 bases). Germline loops: CDR1 MNHEY, CDR2 SMNVEV (reference sequence). CDR3 length: 13 residues. V lost 4 bases, J lost 2 bases, and 8 bases lay in between.

The V and J genes are TRBV29-1 and TRBJ1-2, with 9 bases identical to TRBD1. Trimming removed 4 bases from V and 0 bases from J; junction bases left unmatched: 9. CDR3 size: 16 residues. Germline CDR1 and CDR2: SQVTM and ANQGSEA. As DNA, the CDR3 is TGCAGCGTTGCCAGTACAGGGGGCCTTTCTAACTATGGCTACACCTTC. It yields the protein CSVASTGGLSNYGYTF.

V is TRBV9 and J is TRBJ2-4, with 7 bases identical to TRBD1. The junction had 16 bases not matched to a gene; V was cut back by 1 base and J by 6 bases. Germline CDR1 and CDR2: SGDLS and YYNGEE. The CDR3 is made up of 18 amino acids. CDR3 DNA: TGTGCCAGCAGCGTAACGATCGAAACAGGGGTTGGAAGAAACATTCAGTACTTC. It yields the protein CASSVTIETGVGRNIQYF. Full variable domain (remainder filled in from reference TRBV9 and TRBJ2-4): DSGVTQTPKHLITATGQRVTLRCSPRSGDLSVYWYQQSLDQGLQFLIQYYNGEERAKGNILERFSAQQFPDLHSELNLSSLELGDSALYFCASSVTIETGVGRNIQYFGAGTRLSVL.

This chain connects TRBV11-2 to TRBJ1-1; D remains unclear. This CDR3 has 15 amino acids. Germline V gene data show CDR1 as SGHAT and CDR2 as FQNNGV. V lost 2 bases to trimming and J lost 4 bases, with 14 bases between them. CDR3 bases: TGTGCCAGCAGCTTATATCAGCGGCGGCCCACTGAAGCTTTCTTT. It translates to CASSLYQRRPTEAFF.

The rearrangement links TRBV5-1 to TRBJ1-4, with a tentative D call TRBD1 (5 bases). Germline V gene lookup returns CDR1 SGHRS and CDR2 YFSETQ. V gave up 3 bases and J gave up 1 base, with 13 bases separating them. The CDR3 runs 16 residues. The CDR3 nucleotides are TGCGCCAGCAGCTCGCCACCAGGGCAAACTAATGAAAAACTGTTTTTT. It translates to CASSSPPGQTNEKLFF.

The CDR3 bases are TGTGCCAGTAGTATACGCCTGGGGAGTACTGAAGCTTTCTTT. Protein: CASSIRLGSTEAFF. The chain recombines TRBV19 with TRBJ1-1; D gene uncertain. The V end lost 2 bases, the J end lost 5 bases, and 12 bases lay between the germline ends. The CDR3 is 14 residues long. Germline lookup yields CDR1 LNHDA and CDR2 SQIVND (reference sequence). The entire variable domain, with the rest obtained from reference TRBV19 and TRBJ1-1, is as follows: DGGITQSPKYLFRKEGQNVTLSCEQNLNHDAMYWYRQDPGQGLRLIYYSQIVNDFQKGDIAEGYSVSREKKESFPLTVTSAQKNPTAFYLCASSIRLGSTEAFFGQGTRLTVV.

The chain joins TRBV7-9 to TRBJ1-4; the D is unclear. The CDR3 has 12 residues. V lost 3 bases and J lost 8, with 7 bases in between. Germline V gene sequence: CDR1 SEHNR, CDR2 FQNEAQ (reference sequence). CDR3 DNA: TGTGCCAGCAGCTTTGTCCGGGAAAAACTGTTTTTT. It yields the protein CASSFVREKLFF.

The rearrangement uses TRBV7-2 and TRBJ2-7, with 10 bases that match TRBD2. Germline V gene sequence: CDR1 SGHTA, CDR2 FQGNSA. V trimming: 8 bases; J trimming: 3 bases; junction bases outside the gene matches: 13. The CDR3 covers 16 residues. CDR3: CASGGAGGGFYYEQYF. The CDR3 DNA is TGTGCCAGCGGCGGAGCGGGAGGGGGGTTCTACTACGAGCAGTACTTC.

The rearrangement joins TRBV5-4 to TRBJ2-7; D uncertain. The CDR3 is made up of 13 amino acids. V shed 4 bases and J shed 5 bases, with 13 bases lying between them. The germline CDR1 and CDR2 sequences are SGHNT and YYREEE (reference sequence). The CDR3 here is CASSQRTGHEQYF. The CDR3 DNA reads TGTGCCAGCAGCCAACGGACGGGTCACGAGCAGTACTTC.

J is TRBJ1-3 and V is TRBV7-9; D not certain. Germline lookup yields CDR1 SEHNR and CDR2 FQNEAQ (reference sequence). V was shortened by 2 bases and J by 0 bases, with 8 bases between the two germline ends. The CDR3 extends over 15 amino acids. CDR3 amino acids: CASSLRTDSGNTIYF. The CDR3, as DNA: TGTGCCAGCAGCTTACGCACAGACTCTGGAAACACCATATATTTT.

The chain has TRBV28 and TRBJ1-4; D unresolved. Trimming shortened V by 5 bases and J by 4 bases, and 11 bases separated the two germline ends. This CDR3 has 14 amino acids. Germline values: CDR1 MDHEN, CDR2 SYDVKM. The CDR3 protein is CASSLPPFNEKLFF. Here the CDR3 DNA reads TGTGCCAGCAGTCTGCCCCCCTTTAATGAAAAACTGTTTTTT.

This sequence joins TRBV7-8 and TRBJ1-3; D unresolved. Trimming pared 5 bases from V and 0 bases from J, leaving 8 bases between. The CDR3 extends over 14 amino acids. Germline V gene lookup returns CDR1 SGHVS and CDR2 FQNEAQ. The CDR3 DNA reads as TGTGCCAGCAGCCGTACTTACTCTGGAAACACCATATATTTT. Amino acid sequence: CASSRTYSGNTIYF.

The chain uses TRBV7-2 and TRBJ2-7, with a weak D call TRBD2 (6 bases). Per the germline V gene, CDR1 is SGHTA and CDR2 is FQGNSA. This CDR3 has 14 residues. Trimming shortened V by 5 bases and J by 5 bases, and 16 bases separated the two germline ends. The CDR3 sequence: CASSGGSGYNEQYF. CDR3 DNA: TGTGCCAGCAGCGGTGGTAGCGGCTATAACGAGCAGTACTTC.

This chain connects TRBV28 to TRBJ2-6; D unclear. Germline lookup yields CDR1 MDHEN and CDR2 SYDVKM. This CDR3 is 19 amino acids long. V lost 4 bases, J lost 0 bases, and 19 bases lay in between. CDR3 sequence (DNA): TGTGCCAGCAGTTCGGCGTGGGCAGACCTCAACTCTGGGGCCAACGTCCTGACTTTC. It specifies CASSSAWADLNSGANVLTF.

The chain carries TRBV19 and TRBJ1-2; TRBD1 aligns across 8 bases. J was trimmed by 7 bases and V by 2 bases; bases with no gene match: 6. Germline V lookup: CDR1 LNHDA, CDR2 SQIVND (reference sequence). The CDR3 is 14 amino acids. The CDR3 coding sequence is TGTGCCAGTAGTATAAGCAGGGGGCGACGTGGCTACACCTTC. Translated: CASSISRGRRGYTF.